One T cell receptor (beta chain) is described in this entry. The CDR3 covers 16 residues. The ends lost 2 bases at V and 2 bases at J; junction bases unmatched: 5. CDR1 is SNHLY, CDR2 FYNNEI, per germline. The data belong to a study of shared clonotypes between healthy human individuals. Study in general: Each donor's CD8 memory used one plate, CD8 naive two, each CD4 subset three.

CD45RO-negative CD8 cells positively selected for CCR7 made up the naive population, which excluded terminally differentiated effector memory CD45RA+ cells. The study drew all its donors from Caucasian adults living in Nashville, Tennessee. This table comes from immunoSEQ multiplex PCR, and its TCRdb copy is limited to in-frame clones, with some not included. The sample gives under 2,000,000 clones, approximately 95% of which show up once; less than 1.5% is in the top ten. Sample: naive CD8+ T cells sorted from blood. The chain joins TRBV2 to TRBJ2-3; TRBD2 aligns across 9 bases. The clonotype comes from a man aged 18 to 35 in good health. Written as DNA, the CDR3 is TGTGCCAGCAGTGAACGGCGGGGGGGCGACACAGATACGCAGTATTTT. Its translation: CASSERRGGDTDTQYF.